A selection of T cell receptor beta chains follows, all from one sample in a study of T cell responses to AZD1222 COVID-19 vaccine. Method: immunoSEQ multiplex PCR; TCRdb's copy keeps in-frame clones and lacks some. The table shows about 180,000 clones, with 88% occurring only once. The input for sequencing was peripheral blood, taken 28 days after the second AZD1222 dose. The receptor source for this set is an adult who received the AZD1222 COVID-19 vaccine. Both conserved end residues are part of each CDR3. D genes are given only for firm matches. Size is stated for part of the rows, as once, few or many counts, or as a class when the clone is expanded.

V gene,J gene,clone size,D gene,CDR3 protein,CDR3 DNA
TRBV5-4,TRBJ1-1,.,.,CASSLEVRGNTEAFF,TGTGCCAGCAGCTTGGAGGTCAGGGGGAACACTGAAGCTTTCTTT
TRBV5-3,TRBJ1-2,.,.,CARSLLPGHNYGYTF,TGTGCCAGAAGCTTGCTTCCGGGACATAACTATGGCTACACCTTC
TRBV6-5,TRBJ2-5,.,.,CASSYSTPKGEETQYF,TGTGCCAGCAGTTACTCGACCCCCAAGGGTGAAGAGACCCAGTACTTC
TRBV2,TRBJ1-4,once,.,CASGSGGNEKLFF,TGTGCCTCCGGCAGTGGGGGAAATGAAAAACTGTTTTTT
TRBV23-1,TRBJ1-4,.,.,CASSSIRRPPGVFF,TGCGCCAGCAGCTCGATCCGGCGGCCGCCAGGAGTGTTTTTT
TRBV7-9,TRBJ2-7,.,.,CASSLAGGRGYEQYF,TGTGCCAGCAGCTTAGCAGGTGGCAGGGGATACGAGCAGTACTTC
TRBV5-6,TRBJ1-5,few,.,CASSARRGSNQPQHF,TGTGCCAGCAGCGCGCGCCGCGGGAGCAATCAGCCCCAGCATTTT
TRBV4-1,TRBJ1-1,.,.,CASSHAESGSFANHDYTEAFF,TGCGCCAGCAGCCACGCCGAGTCAGGGAGTTTTGCAAATCACGACTACACTGAAGCTTTCTTT
TRBV30,TRBJ2-2,.,TRBD1,CAWSGTGSGELFF,TGTGCCTGGAGTGGGACAGGGTCCGGGGAGCTGTTTTTT
TRBV19,TRBJ2-7,.,TRBD1,CASSTGTGIDEQYF,TGTGCCAGTAGTACGGGGACAGGGATCGACGAGCAGTACTTC
TRBV5-1,TRBJ2-2,few,TRBD2,CASSGGLAILGELFF,TGCGCCAGCAGCGGGGGACTAGCGATTTTGGGGGAGCTGTTTTTT
TRBV5-1,TRBJ1-2,.,.,CASRQGGGTNYGYTF,TGCGCCAGCCGCCAGGGTGGGGGGACTAACTATGGCTACACCTTC
TRBV27,TRBJ2-3,.,.,CASSLSLGLIDTQYF,TGTGCCAGCAGTTTAAGTCTAGGGCTGATAGATACGCAGTATTTT
TRBV12-5,TRBJ1-2,.,.,CASGLDRIYGYTF,TGTGCTAGTGGTTTGGACAGGATCTATGGCTACACCTTC
TRBV30,TRBJ1-2,.,.,CAWESGTNYGYTF,TGTGCCTGGGAGAGTGGGACTAACTATGGCTACACCTTC
TRBV3-1/TRBV3-2,TRBJ1-2,.,.,CASAGRYGYTF,TGTGCCAGCGCGGGTCGCTATGGCTACACCTTC
TRBV3-1/TRBV3-2,TRBJ1-4,few,TRBD1,CASSPYGQGEYEKLFF,TGTGCCAGCAGCCCATATGGACAGGGTGAATATGAAAAACTGTTTTTT
TRBV3-1/TRBV3-2,TRBJ2-6,.,.,CASSQDTTGANVLTF,TGTGCCAGCAGCCAAGATACTACCGGGGCCAACGTCCTGACTTTC
TRBV7-9,TRBJ2-1,.,.,CASSLLGAGEQFF,TGTGCCAGCAGCTTATTAGGGGCTGGTGAGCAGTTCTTC
TRBV19,TRBJ1-5,few,.,CASSRGINQPQHF,TGTGCCAGTAGTCGGGGGATCAATCAGCCCCAGCATTTT
TRBV6-5,TRBJ1-3,.,.,CASSYSRDRDTIYF,TGTGCCAGCAGTTACTCAAGGGATAGGGACACCATATATTTT
TRBV15,TRBJ1-2,few,TRBD1,CATNRDRGVNYGYTF,TGTGCCACGAACCGGGACAGGGGGGTAAACTATGGCTACACCTTC
TRBV19,TRBJ2-7,once,TRBD1,CASSPQGLREQYF,TGTGCCAGTAGCCCACAGGGGCTACGGGAGCAGTACTTC
TRBV19,TRBJ1-2,few,TRBD1,CASSMGQGDYGYTF,TGTGCCAGTAGTATGGGACAGGGGGACTATGGCTACACCTTC
TRBV5-8,TRBJ2-3,.,TRBD2,CASSLAVGGGPGDTQYF,TGTGCCAGCAGCTTGGCCGTGGGCGGGGGGCCGGGAGATACGCAGTATTTT
TRBV25-1,TRBJ1-1,.,.,CASRTGPEAFF,TGTGCCAGCCGCACGGGGCCTGAAGCTTTCTTT
TRBV7-6,TRBJ2-2,.,TRBD1,CASSSTGGETGELFF,TGTGCCAGCAGTTCGACAGGGGGCGAGACCGGGGAGCTGTTTTTT
TRBV6-5,TRBJ1-5,few,.,CAGKERGDSNQPQHF,TGTGCCGGGAAAGAGCGGGGGGATAGCAATCAGCCCCAGCATTTT
TRBV6-5,TRBJ1-5,.,.,CASSQTGGDQPQHF,TGTGCCAGCAGTCAGACAGGCGGGGATCAGCCCCAGCATTTT
TRBV5-4,TRBJ2-5,.,TRBD2,CASTSGPQETQYF,TGTGCCAGTACTAGCGGTCCTCAAGAGACCCAGTACTTC
TRBV9,TRBJ1-2,few,.,CASSVRRGYGYTF,TGTGCCAGCAGCGTACGGAGAGGCTATGGCTACACCTTC
TRBV6-2/TRBV6-3,TRBJ1-1,.,.,CASSWGPVQSTEAFF,TGTGCCAGCAGTTGGGGACCAGTCCAGAGCACTGAAGCTTTCTTT
TRBV28,TRBJ2-7,.,.,CASSAARISSYEQYF,TGTGCCAGCAGCGCCGCGCGGATCAGCTCCTACGAGCAGTACTTC
TRBV3-1/TRBV3-2,TRBJ2-1,.,TRBD2,CASSHDSGGVISNEQFF,TGTGCCAGCAGCCACGATAGCGGGGGGGTGATTTCCAATGAGCAGTTCTTC
TRBV3-1/TRBV3-2,TRBJ2-1,.,.,CASSSYNEQFF,TGTGCCAGCAGCAGTTACAATGAGCAGTTCTTC
TRBV4-1,TRBJ1-5,.,TRBD1,CASSQARQGNSNQPQHF,TGCGCCAGCAGCCAAGCGCGACAGGGCAATAGCAATCAGCCCCAGCATTTT
TRBV5-5,TRBJ2-7,.,TRBD1,CASRPGTGGAVSYEQYF,TGTGCCAGCAGGCCCGGGACAGGGGGCGCAGTTTCCTACGAGCAGTACTTC
TRBV25-1,TRBJ1-6,.,.,CASSEGPYNSPLHF,TGTGCCAGCAGTGAAGGTCCCTATAATTCACCCCTCCACTTT
TRBV10-3,TRBJ1-1,once,.,CAISGDTSEAFF,TGTGCCATCAGCGGGGACACTTCTGAAGCTTTCTTT
TRBV19,TRBJ1-1,.,.,CASSIGQNTEAFF,TGTGCCAGTAGTATTGGGCAGAACACTGAAGCTTTCTTT
TRBV14,TRBJ2-5,few,.,CASSQDFLRQETQYF,TGTGCCAGCAGCCAAGATTTTCTTCGACAAGAGACCCAGTACTTC
TRBV7-8,TRBJ1-1,.,TRBD1,CASSLNRGVTEAFF,TGTGCCAGCAGCTTAAACAGGGGCGTCACTGAAGCTTTCTTT
TRBV7-9,TRBJ1-2,.,.,CASSLLEKSGYTF,TGTGCCAGCAGCTTATTGGAAAAGTCCGGCTACACCTTC
TRBV6-2/TRBV6-3,TRBJ2-4,.,.,CASSWDTAKNIQYF,TGTGCCAGCAGTTGGGACACAGCCAAAAACATTCAGTACTTC
TRBV5-1,TRBJ2-3,.,TRBD2,CASRSVPGLAGGSTDTQYF,TGCGCCAGCAGGTCTGTTCCGGGACTAGCGGGGGGAAGCACAGATACGCAGTATTTT
TRBV5-1,TRBJ1-5,.,.,CASSLLGVGSNQPQHF,TGCGCCAGCAGCTTATTGGGGGTGGGTAGCAATCAGCCCCAGCATTTT
TRBV9,TRBJ1-4,.,.,CASSENRGSNEKLFF,TGTGCCAGCAGCGAAAACCGGGGCTCTAATGAAAAACTGTTTTTT
TRBV19,TRBJ1-2,once,.,CASRRQSPNYGYTF,TGTGCCAGTAGAAGACAGAGTCCGAACTATGGCTACACCTTC
TRBV21-1,TRBJ2-5,once,.,CASIQRGLGLGETQYF,TGTGCCAGCATCCAAAGAGGCCTAGGGTTGGGAGAGACCCAGTACTTC
TRBV9,TRBJ2-3,.,TRBD1,CASTRGRTGGTDTQYF,TGTGCCAGCACCAGGGGTCGGACAGGGGGAACAGATACGCAGTATTTT